One sample yielded the 15 T cell receptor beta chains listed below, sequenced in a study of T cell responses to AZD1222 COVID-19 vaccine. Profiling relied on immunoSEQ multiplex PCR, and the TCRdb table lists in-frame clones only, not all of them. Of 130,000 or so clones listed, 85% to 95% are singletons. This sample comprised peripheral blood, obtained on day 0 of AZD1222 vaccination. Receptors were obtained from an adult in good health.

This rearrangement joins TRBV2 to TRBJ1-1; D is possibly TRBD1 (6 bases). The CDR3 is made up of 17 amino acids. The germline CDR1 and CDR2 sequences are SNHLY and FYNNEI. With 3 bases removed from V and 2 bases from J, the gap between germline ends came to 19 bases. The CDR3 here is CASSEVATGARNTEAFF. The DNA of the CDR3 is TGTGCCAGCAGTGAGGTCGCCACGGGGGCCCGAAACACTGAAGCTTTCTTT.

The genes are TRBV5-4 and TRBJ2-5; 8 positions match TRBD1. The J segment lost 3 bases and the V segment lost 5 bases, leaving 12 bases of the junction unmatched. Germline-derived CDR1 and CDR2 are SGHNT and YYREEE (reference sequence). The CDR3 runs to 16 residues. This CDR3 is CASSQPGAGGKETQYF. The DNA of the CDR3 is TGTGCCAGCAGTCAGCCTGGGGCAGGGGGCAAAGAGACCCAGTACTTC.

The V call is TRBV6-6, the J call TRBJ1-1; 9 bases align to TRBD1. The CDR3 totals 14 residues. In germline, CDR1 is MNHNY, CDR2 SVGAGI (reference sequence). J was trimmed by 3 bases and V by 8 bases; bases with no gene match: 7. This chain's CDR3 is CASPKTGGDTEAFF. CDR3 DNA sequence: TGTGCCAGCCCCAAGACAGGGGGGGACACTGAAGCTTTCTTT.

The chain couples TRBV11-3 to TRBJ1-1, with no clear D. The germline CDR1 and CDR2 sequences are SGHNT and YENEEA. Trimming removed 5 bases at V and 4 bases at J, with 11 bases between. This CDR3 has 13 amino acids. The CDR3 protein is CASSPEVSTEAFF. DNA for the CDR3: TGTGCCAGCAGCCCCGAGGTCTCCACTGAAGCTTTCTTT.

The sample holds one count of this clone. V usage is TRBV5-4 and J usage is TRBJ2-3, with 8 bases aligning to TRBD2. The CDR3 covers 15 residues. J lost 3 bases, V lost 0 bases, and 3 bases had no gene match. Germline V CDR1 and CDR2: SGHNT, YYREEE (reference sequence). The CDR3 DNA reads as TGTGCCAGCAGCTTGGCAGGCGGGAGGACAGATACGCAGTATTTT. Its protein product is CASSLAGGRTDTQYF.

The CDR3 DNA reads as TGTGCCAGCAGCTTAGAAGGGGGCAATGAGCAGTTCTTC. Translating gives CASSLEGGNEQFF. This chain joins TRBV11-3 and TRBJ2-1; tentative D call: TRBD1 (6 bases). Trimming removed 0 bases from V and 6 bases from J, with 6 bases in between. The CDR3 covers 13 residues. The germline gives CDR1 SGHNT, CDR2 YENEEA.

The genes are TRBV27 and TRBJ2-1; TRBD2 matches at 11 bases. CDR3 length: 16 amino acids. Germline values: CDR1 MNHEY, CDR2 SMNVEV (reference sequence). Trimming removed 8 bases from V and 4 bases from J; junction bases left unmatched: 10. This chain's CDR3 is CASRRLLAGAYNEQFF. Written as DNA, the CDR3 is TGTGCCAGCCGCCGGCTACTAGCGGGAGCTTACAATGAGCAGTTCTTC.

This clone appeared a single time. The V call is TRBV7-9, the J call TRBJ1-4; unclear D gene. V lost 7 bases to trimming and J lost 10 bases, with 16 bases between them. The germline CDR1 and CDR2 sequences are SEHNR and FQNEAQ (reference sequence). The CDR3 spans 13 residues. CDR3 DNA sequence: TGTGCCAGCACCTCCGTAGGTTTGGGAAAACTGTTTTTT. Its translation is CASTSVGLGKLFF.

The J gene is TRBJ2-7, the V gene TRBV11-3; D ambiguous. V was cut by 5 bases and J by 2 bases, with 13 bases left in between. The CDR3 has 14 residues. From germline, CDR1 is SGHNT and CDR2 YENEEA. The CDR3 sequence: CASSLVGSAYEQYV. CDR3 nucleotides: TGTGCCAGCAGCCTCGTGGGTTCCGCCTACGAGCAGTACGTC.

The rearrangement joins TRBV5-8 to TRBJ1-1, with TRBD1 as a possible D gene (5 bases). Germline CDR1 is SGHTS and CDR2 is YDEGEE. The CDR3 has 17 residues. V dropped 7 bases and J dropped 0 bases, with 22 bases sitting between them. CDR3 sequence (DNA): TGTGCCAGCCGTTACCGGGACCGTCTGCCTCTGAACACTGAAGCTTTCTTT. This gives the protein CASRYRDRLPLNTEAFF.

This chain connects TRBV4-1 to TRBJ1-2; perhaps TRBD1 as D (6 bases). CDR1 and CDR2 from the germline V gene are MGHRA and YSYEKL. The CDR3 is 16 amino acids. V was trimmed by 4 bases and J by 0 bases, leaving 15 bases between them. In nucleotides, the CDR3 is TGCGCCAGCAGCCCCTCCCAGACAGGCACTAACTATGGCTACACCTTC. This encodes CASSPSQTGTNYGYTF.

The chain recombines TRBV5-6 with TRBJ1-5; possibly TRBD1 for D (5 bases). The CDR3 has 16 amino acids. Trimming stripped 4 bases from V and 7 bases from J, with 21 bases between. Germline values: CDR1 SGHDT, CDR2 YYEEEE. Here the CDR3 DNA reads TGTGCCAGCAGCGTCCCCCCCGCAGGGATTAGACAGCCCCAGCATTTT. This sequence encodes CASSVPPAGIRQPQHF.

This clone was counted only a few times. CDR3 in amino acids: CASTETGTPNQPQHF. The CDR3 DNA is TGTGCCAGCACCGAAACCGGGACCCCAAATCAGCCCCAGCATTTT. This rearrangement joins TRBV6-4 to TRBJ1-5; tentatively, D is TRBD1 (5 bases). Germline-derived CDR1 and CDR2 are MRHNA and SNTAGT. Trimming shortened V by 7 bases and J by 4 bases, and 17 bases separated the two germline ends. The CDR3 consists of 15 residues.

This chain links TRBV4-1 with TRBJ1-1; D may be TRBD1 (5 bases). The germline gives CDR1 MGHRA, CDR2 YSYEKL. V was pared by 3 bases and J by 3 bases, with 17 bases between. This CDR3 is built from 16 residues. This CDR3 is CASSHTGRGADTEAFF. DNA for the CDR3: TGCGCCAGCAGCCACACGGGACGAGGGGCAGACACTGAAGCTTTCTTT.

The chain joins TRBV3-1 (or the pseudogene TRBV3-2) to TRBJ1-6, with D uncertain. The CDR3 consists of 14 residues. V shed 1 base and J shed 5 bases, with 6 bases lying between them. Germline CDR1 LGHDT, CDR2 YNNKEL (reference sequence). The CDR3 bases are TGTGCCAGCAGCCAAGGTTCAAATAATTCACCCCTCCACTTT. Translation: CASSQGSNNSPLHF.